The T cell receptor beta chain under discussion was sequenced for a study of blood T cell repertoires in COVID-19. About the study: Two consecutive negative NP/OP PCR tests, clearance, or resolved symptoms defined Cohort 3 recovery. From the United States, Italy and Spain came samples of acute and convalescent COVID-19.

In the original processing: The assay estimated nucleated cells by amplifying reference gene primers. The table came from immunoSEQ multiplex PCR; TCRdb's copy has only in-frame clones and leaves some out. Clone size and V and J calls were adopted from that table, with D and trimming inferred from the DNA. The sample has approximately 210,000 clones, around 86% seen once. Losses at the gene ends were 5 bases for V and 7 bases for J; bases not matched to a gene: 10. The CDR3 has 15 residues. Germline values: CDR1 MNHEY, CDR2 SVGEGT. Participants' reported clinical history set cohort assignment. Sequenced input: PBMCs or T cells enriched from blood (not recorded which). The chain is built from TRBV6-2 or TRBV6-3 and TRBJ1-2; TRBD1 matches 10 bases. The sequence was collected from a man aged 30 to 39 in a cohort exposed to, infected with or recovered from COVID-19 (not recorded which). Here the CDR3 DNA reads TGTGCCAGCAGTCAACCGGGACAGGGGTTCTTTGGCTACACCTTC. Protein: CASSQPGQGFFGYTF.